The rows below give T cell receptor beta chains drawn from one sample of a study of blood T cells in healthy people across ages. A single record per CDR3 protein comes from TCRdb applying MiXCR to the 5' RACE reads. The table records about 1.8 million distinct CDR3 sequences, 49% of them present only once. Input material: blood. These receptors all stem from a woman aged 40 to 50 in good health. The conserved cysteine and the conserved F or W are not part of the CDR3 here. The D gene is left open where the match is weak. The size field is filled for only some rows; it gives once, few, many or a size class.

abundance | d_gene | len | j_gene | v_gene | CDR3aa
few | TRBD2 | 13 | TRBJ2-5 | TRBV12-3/TRBV12-4 | ASVAGGLYQETQY
few | NA | 13 | TRBJ2-1 | TRBV7-9 | ASNSYAGAFNEQF
NA | NA | 14 | TRBJ1-6 | TRBV18 | ASSPTSGINNSPLH
few | NA | 15 | TRBJ2-1 | TRBV15 | ATSIFGSPEAYNEQF
NA | TRBD1 | 14 | TRBJ2-7 | TRBV29-1 | SVVGGPDRGDYEQY
few | NA | 12 | TRBJ2-1 | TRBV29-1 | SVEGARPYNEQF
NA | NA | 10 | TRBJ2-4 | TRBV20-1 | SARHSQNIQY
NA | NA | 13 | TRBJ2-5 | TRBV5-1 | ASSLARIAQETQY
NA | TRBD2 | 14 | TRBJ2-5 | TRBV4-1 | ASSQVLAGMEETQY
few | TRBD1 | 12 | TRBJ1-2 | TRBV29-1 | SVESRDRGYGYT
NA | TRBD1 | 16 | TRBJ1-5 | TRBV27 | ASSLTGGIMEGNQPQH
NA | NA | 11 | TRBJ2-7 | TRBV29-1 | SVVGRDGYEQY
NA | TRBD2 | 14 | TRBJ2-1 | TRBV2 | ASSENAGGFYNEQF
NA | TRBD1 | 13 | TRBJ1-5 | TRBV2 | ASRGDRGYDQPQH
few | TRBD1 | 13 | TRBJ1-4 | TRBV28 | ASSSQTGVGEKLF
NA | TRBD1 | 13 | TRBJ1-5 | TRBV11-2 | ASSLGQERNQPQH
NA | TRBD1 | 14 | TRBJ2-5 | TRBV11-2 | ASSSRDRVGQETQY
NA | NA | 10 | TRBJ1-4 | TRBV20-1 | SARKLNEKLF
NA | NA | 14 | TRBJ1-1 | TRBV20-1 | SARDRPGTKNTEAF
NA | NA | 13 | TRBJ1-1 | TRBV4-3 | ASSQDSSPNTEAF
NA | NA | 10 | TRBJ2-1 | TRBV28 | ASSVYPNEQF
NA | NA | 13 | TRBJ1-6 | TRBV3-1 | ASSQVMGTLRNLH
NA | NA | 10 | TRBJ2-7 | TRBV20-1 | SARVSTYEQY
NA | NA | 12 | TRBJ2-5 | TRBV12-3/TRBV12-4 | ASSFHQGQETQY
NA | NA | 13 | TRBJ2-7 | TRBV6-2/TRBV6-3 | ASSTPGSGSYEQY
NA | TRBD2 | 13 | TRBJ2-1 | TRBV6-2/TRBV6-3 | ASSSQRGGWDEQF
NA | NA | 14 | TRBJ2-1 | TRBV20-1 | SARDPALSSYNEQF
NA | NA | 13 | TRBJ2-5 | TRBV20-1 | SARDFASPQETQY
NA | NA | 14 | TRBJ1-6 | TRBV12-3/TRBV12-4 | ASSLGLGPHNSPLH
NA | TRBD1 | 11 | TRBJ1-2 | TRBV20-1 | SARDSGTDGYT
once | NA | 13 | TRBJ2-3 | TRBV5-5 | ASSLQDTSTDTQY
NA | TRBD2 | 15 | TRBJ2-2 | TRBV6-2/TRBV6-3 | ASSHYLAGDNTGELF
few | TRBD2 | 9 | TRBJ2-5 | TRBV7-9 | ASIGLGPQY
few | TRBD2 | 15 | TRBJ2-7 | TRBV6-2/TRBV6-3 | ASRPPTVAGGPYEQY
few | NA | 11 | TRBJ1-2 | TRBV29-1 | SVAVLDYYGYT
few | TRBD2 | 13 | TRBJ2-3 | TRBV27 | ASSSWTSGGDTQY
NA | TRBD1 | 12 | TRBJ1-4 | TRBV20-1 | SAREAGGLEKLF
NA | NA | 15 | TRBJ1-2 | TRBV2 | ASNGFEQAGPAYGYT
NA | NA | 12 | TRBJ2-5 | TRBV12-3/TRBV12-4 | ASSKAQGHYEQY
NA | NA | 14 | TRBJ1-5 | TRBV7-8 | ASSPRPGGSNQPQH
NA | NA | 10 | TRBJ1-2 | TRBV6-5 | ASSYSNGGYT
NA | NA | 13 | TRBJ1-5 | TRBV7-2 | ASSLLGGGEQPQH
NA | NA | 12 | TRBJ2-7 | TRBV4-3 | AGSQSVTAYEQY
NA | NA | 14 | TRBJ1-2 | TRBV27 | ASSLSKAVTNYGYT
many | TRBD2 | 12 | TRBJ2-5 | TRBV13 | ASSISGGQETQY
NA | TRBD2 | 13 | TRBJ2-3 | TRBV5-1 | ASSLDGTSKDTQY
NA | TRBD2 | 16 | TRBJ2-5 | TRBV4-1 | ASSPREAAGGLEGTQY
NA | NA | 11 | TRBJ2-1 | TRBV7-2 | ASSLYRNNEQF
many | NA | 10 | TRBJ1-2 | TRBV27 | ASRGANYGYT